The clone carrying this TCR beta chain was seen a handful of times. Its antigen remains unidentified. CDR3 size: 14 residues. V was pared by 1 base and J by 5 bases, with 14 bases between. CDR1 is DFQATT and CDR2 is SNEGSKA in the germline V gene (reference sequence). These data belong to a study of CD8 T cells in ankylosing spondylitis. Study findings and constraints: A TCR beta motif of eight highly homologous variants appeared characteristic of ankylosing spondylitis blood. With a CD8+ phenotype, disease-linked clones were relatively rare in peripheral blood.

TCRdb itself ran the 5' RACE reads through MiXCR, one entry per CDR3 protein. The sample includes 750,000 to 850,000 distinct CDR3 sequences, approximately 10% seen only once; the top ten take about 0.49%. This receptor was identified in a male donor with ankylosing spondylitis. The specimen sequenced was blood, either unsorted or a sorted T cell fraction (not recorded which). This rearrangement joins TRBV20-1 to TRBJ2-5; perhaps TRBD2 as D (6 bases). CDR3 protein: CSARARLVWETQYF. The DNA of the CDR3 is TGCAGTGCTAGAGCCAGACTAGTATGGGAGACCCAGTACTTC.